A single sample is the source of the 32 T cell receptor beta chains below, sequenced in a study of regulatory T cells in long-lasting Graves disease. Arm-PCR of CDR3 regions with iRepertoire HTBI primers generated TCR beta libraries. Each CDR3 protein is one row after TCRdb ran MiXCR on the multiplex PCR reads. The sample has about 430,000 distinct CDR3 sequences, 21% seen once; the top ten hold roughly an eighth. Specified time point: persistent/refractory GD, antithyroid drugs over 5 years with positive TRAb. The authors made the TCR library using RNA they extracted from PBMCs. The sequences come from peripheral blood mononuclear cells (PBMCs), collected when the disease was refractory, from a patient treated with antithyroid drugs. These receptors were taken from a female donor with Graves disease.

Note on this clonotype: One end of the junction fails to match germline, which may point to a read error. The genes are TRBV3-1 and TRBJ2-5; 9 bases fit TRBD2. Germline assignment: CDR1 LGHDT and CDR2 YNNKEL (reference sequence). The CDR3 is 19 residues long. This chain's CDR3 is CASSSGRASGTAPQETQHF. The CDR3 DNA follows: TGTGCCAGCAGCTCCGGACGGGCTAGCGGGACGGCGCCCCAAGAGACCCAGCACTTC.

This clonotype was detected only a few times. This sequence joins TRBV2 and TRBJ1-3, with D possibly being TRBD1 (6 bases). Trimming removed 9 bases at V and 4 bases at J, with 10 bases between. The CDR3 runs 12 residues. CDR1 and CDR2 (germline): SNHLY, FYNNEI. The CDR3 region is CARGGPGNTIYF. CDR3 DNA sequence: TGTGCCAGAGGGGGTCCCGGAAACACCATATATTTT.

This clonotype showed up many times. The chain carries TRBV27 and TRBJ2-7; 9 positions match TRBD2. Germline lookup yields CDR1 MNHEY and CDR2 SMNVEV (reference sequence). Germline trimming cut 1 base from V and 3 bases from J; bases unmatched to any gene: 10. The CDR3 covers 17 residues. The CDR3 coding sequence is TGTGCCAGCAGTTTATGGGGACTAGCTGGGGGAGTCTACGAGCAGTACTTC. Its protein product is CASSLWGLAGGVYEQYF.

This clonotype was recorded at least ten times. J is TRBJ2-5 and V is TRBV2, with 7 nucleotides matching TRBD2. With V trimmed by 2 bases and J by 4 bases, 7 bases remained unmatched. This CDR3 spans 15 amino acids. Germline assignment: CDR1 SNHLY and CDR2 FYNNEI. The DNA for the CDR3 is TGTGCCAGCAGTGAACGCGGGACTACCGGAGAGACCCAGTACTTC. This gives the protein CASSERGTTGETQYF.

This clonotype came up many times. The gene calls are TRBV3-1 and TRBJ1-6, with D possibly matching TRBD1 (5 bases). CDR1 and CDR2 (germline): LGHDT, YNNKEL (reference sequence). This CDR3 contains 13 residues. Between the trimmed V and J ends, which lost 4 bases and 10 bases, there was a span of 11 bases. The CDR3 loop reads CASSPAGRSPLHF. The CDR3 nucleotides read TGTGCCAGCAGCCCCGCAGGGAGGTCACCCCTCCACTTT.

This clonotype was picked up a small number of times. The chain joins TRBV7-9 to TRBJ1-3; D remains unclear. Germline V gene data show CDR1 as SEHNR and CDR2 as FQNEAQ (reference sequence). Deletions cut 1 base from V and 6 bases from J, with 7 bases between. CDR3 length equals 13 residues. CDR3 loop: CASSLGLENTIYF. CDR3 DNA: TGTGCCAGCAGCTTAGGCTTGGAAAACACCATATATTTT.

This clonotype occurred a few times. This chain joins TRBV7-9 and TRBJ2-5; D remains unclear. The CDR3 has 13 amino acids. From germline, CDR1 is SEHNR and CDR2 FQNEAQ (reference sequence). The ends were cut back, 0 bases at V and 3 bases at J, with 5 bases in the middle. CDR3 protein: CASSLAYEETQYF. CDR3 nucleotide sequence: TGTGCCAGCAGCTTAGCCTATGAAGAGACCCAGTACTTC.

The J gene is TRBJ2-2, the V gene TRBV30, with a weak D call TRBD2 (6 bases). The CDR3 extends over 15 amino acids. Germline loops: CDR1 GTSNPN, CDR2 SVGIG (reference sequence). Between the trimmed V and J ends, which lost 3 bases and 2 bases, there was a span of 13 bases. CDR3 loop: CAWSRTGVNTGELFF. The CDR3 DNA sequence: TGTGCCTGGAGCCGAACGGGGGTAAACACCGGGGAGCTGTTTTTT.

This clonotype was recorded many times. V and J are TRBV6-1 and TRBJ1-1; TRBD1 is a possible D gene (5 bases). V was clipped by 5 bases and J by 2 bases, with 12 bases between them. The CDR3 length is 14 residues. Looked up from germline, CDR1 is MNHNS and CDR2 is SASEGT. CDR3 bases: TGTGCCAGCAGTTACGGGGGACTCAACACTGAAGCTTTCTTT. Translation: CASSYGGLNTEAFF.

This clonotype occurred a few times. V is TRBV20-1 and J is TRBJ2-5; TRBD1 matches at 7 bases. After removal of 0 bases from V and 4 bases from J, the junction contained 8 bases not matched to a gene. The CDR3 extends over 15 amino acids. CDR1 is DFQATT, CDR2 SNEGSKA, per germline (reference sequence). The CDR3 here is CSARDQQGVRETQYF. The CDR3 coding sequence is TGCAGTGCTAGAGATCAGCAGGGGGTTCGAGAGACCCAGTACTTC.

This clonotype was found many times. The chain couples TRBV10-3 to TRBJ1-5; no definite D call. Germline V lookup: CDR1 ENHRY, CDR2 SYGVKD. The CDR3 has 14 residues. Trimming removed 4 bases at V and 1 base at J, with 8 bases between. CDR3 nucleotide sequence: TGTGCCATCAGTGTGGGTCAAAGCAATCAGCCCCAGCATTTT. Protein sequence: CAISVGQSNQPQHF.

The rearrangement links TRBV20-1 to TRBJ1-1; 11 bases are a match to TRBD1. CDR1 is DFQATT and CDR2 is SNEGSKA in the germline V gene (reference sequence). The CDR3 is 15 amino acids. The junction had 12 bases not matched to a gene; V was cut back by 6 bases and J by 6 bases. The CDR3 DNA reads TGCAGTGCGAGGGACAGGGGGAGGCAGGGCGCTGAAGCTTTCTTT. Amino acid sequence: CSARDRGRQGAEAFF.

This chain uses TRBV20-1 with TRBJ1-2, with D possibly matching TRBD1 (5 bases). V dropped 1 base and J dropped 0 bases, with 9 bases sitting between them. The germline V gene has CDR1 DFQATT and CDR2 SNEGSKA (reference sequence). The CDR3 covers 14 residues. CDR3 residues: CSARVTETNYGYTF. The CDR3 nucleotides read TGCAGTGCTAGAGTGACAGAGACTAACTATGGCTACACCTTC.

In this sample, this clonotype turned up many times. The chain couples TRBV28 to TRBJ2-6; the match to TRBD1 covers 7 bases. This CDR3 comprises 17 residues. CDR1 is MDHEN and CDR2 is SYDVKM in the germline V gene. V was clipped by 0 bases and J by 2 bases; unmatched bases: 4. As DNA, the CDR3 is TGTGCCAGCAGTTTATGGACCGACAGGGCTGGGGCCAACGTCCTGACTTTC. It encodes CASSLWTDRAGANVLTF.

The chain combines TRBV11-2 with TRBJ2-7, with TRBD2 matching 7 bases. Germline V lookup: CDR1 SGHAT, CDR2 FQNNGV. This CDR3 comprises 14 residues. With 5 bases clipped from V and 3 bases from J, the junction kept 7 bases outside the gene matches. In DNA, the CDR3 is TGTGCCAGCAGCCCCGGGTGGGACTACTACGAGCAGTACTTC. Its translation: CASSPGWDYYEQYF.

This clonotype was observed many times. The CDR3 region has the DNA TGTGCCAGCAGTTTAGGGGCCCCTCATACGGGTTCACCCCTCCACTTT. Protein sequence: CASSLGAPHTGSPLHF. This chain uses TRBV12-3 or TRBV12-4 with TRBJ1-6; D is unclear. V lost 1 base and J lost 9, with 16 bases in between. The CDR3 consists of 16 residues.

The gene calls are TRBV20-1 and TRBJ2-7; TRBD2 matches 10 bases. Germline V gene data show CDR1 as DFQATT and CDR2 as SNEGSKA (reference sequence). Trimming took 1 base from V and 4 from J; bases not matched to a gene: 7. The CDR3 covers 15 residues. CDR3 sequence reads: CSARASGRTVYEQYF. For the CDR3, the DNA is TGCAGTGCTAGAGCTAGCGGGAGAACGGTGTACGAGCAGTACTTC.

This clonotype was counted a few times. The rearrangement joins TRBV15 to TRBJ2-3; tentatively, D is TRBD2 (5 bases). This CDR3 is built from 13 residues. The germline V gene has CDR1 LNHNV and CDR2 YYDKDF (reference sequence). V was trimmed by 0 bases and J by 15 bases, leaving 16 bases between them. The CDR3 DNA reads TGTGCCACCAGCAGAGATGGGAGAGGTTGTTGTTATTTT. Its translation: CATSRDGRGCCYF.

V usage is TRBV7-9 and J usage is TRBJ1-1; TRBD1 agrees at 7 bases. The CDR3 has 18 amino acids. V was pared by 0 bases and J by 0 bases, with 10 bases of the junction left unmatched. The germline CDR1 and CDR2 sequences are SEHNR and FQNEAQ (reference sequence). CDR3 in amino acids: CASSLAGTAYYLNTEAFF. As DNA, the CDR3 is TGTGCCAGCAGCTTAGCGGGGACAGCCTATTACTTGAACACTGAAGCTTTCTTT.

This clonotype counts as medium-sized. The chain joins TRBV2 to TRBJ2-5; 12 bases are a match to TRBD1. Germline V CDR1 and CDR2: SNHLY, FYNNEI. This CDR3 comprises 14 residues. V shed 8 bases and J 4 bases; nucleotides not matched to a gene: 5. CDR3 nucleotides: TGTGCCAGCTCGGGGACAGGGGGCGGAGAGACCCAGTACTTC. Protein product: CASSGTGGGETQYF. Filled out from reference TRBV2 and TRBJ2-5, the complete variable domain reads EPEVTQTPSHQVTQMGQEVILRCVPISNHLYFYWYRQILGQKVEFLVSFYNNEISEKSEIFDDQFSVERPDGSNFTLKIRSTKLEDSAMYFCASSGTGGGETQYFGPGTRLLVL.

This clonotype was observed at least ten times. This CDR3 is CASSLERTYEQYF. CDR3 DNA sequence: TGTGCCAGCAGCTTGGAGCGGACCTACGAGCAGTACTTC. The chain recombines TRBV13 with TRBJ2-7; tentatively, D is TRBD2 (5 bases). Germline lookup yields CDR1 PRHDT and CDR2 FYEKMQ (reference sequence). The CDR3 contains 13 residues. V dropped 3 bases and J dropped 2 bases, with 8 bases sitting between them. Supplemented by reference TRBV13 and TRBJ2-7, the full variable domain reads AAGVIQSPRHLIKEKRETATLKCYPIPRHDTVYWYQQGPGQDPQFLISFYEKMQSDKGSIPDRFSAQQFSDYHSELNMSSLELGDSALYFCASSLERTYEQYFGPGTRLTVT.

This clonotype was found many times. This chain links TRBV5-1 with TRBJ1-1; 7 positions agree with TRBD1. This CDR3 has 15 residues. Germline CDR1 and CDR2: SGHRS and YFSETQ. V trimming: 6 bases; J trimming: 5 bases; junction bases outside the gene matches: 13. Written as DNA, the CDR3 is TGCGCCAGCAACAACTGGCCGACAGGGAGGACTGAAGCTTTCTTT. It encodes CASNNWPTGRTEAFF.

This clonotype was found many times. This chain joins TRBV20-1 and TRBJ2-7; possibly TRBD1 or TRBD2 for D (5 bases each). The ends were cut back, 3 bases at V and 5 bases at J, with 14 bases in the middle. Germline values: CDR1 DFQATT, CDR2 SNEGSKA (reference sequence). This CDR3 contains 13 residues. CDR3 coding DNA: TGCAGTGCTAGTGTAGAGGGGTTCAACGAGCAGTACTTC. Its protein product is CSASVEGFNEQYF.

This clonotype was observed many times. V usage is TRBV28 and J usage is TRBJ1-5; 7 bases agree with TRBD1. This CDR3 has 15 residues. The germline V gene encodes CDR1 MDHEN and CDR2 SYDVKM. The ends lost 1 base at V and 6 bases at J; junction bases unmatched: 6. This chain's CDR3 is CASSLSRGGSQPQHF. CDR3 DNA sequence: TGTGCCAGCAGTTTATCCAGGGGGGGGAGTCAGCCCCAGCATTTT.

This clonotype was detected ten times or more. The chain couples TRBV6-1 to TRBJ2-5, with TRBD2 matching 8 bases. J lost 7 bases, V lost 0 bases, and 13 bases had no gene match. Looked up from germline, CDR1 is MNHNS and CDR2 is SASEGT. This CDR3 has 17 residues. The CDR3 coding sequence is TGTGCCAGCAGTGAAGCGGGGAATCGGAGCGGGAGAGGGACCCAGTACTTC. Its protein product is CASSEAGNRSGRGTQYF.

This clonotype was found many times. This chain uses TRBV11-2 with TRBJ2-7; perhaps TRBD2 as D (6 bases). CDR1 and CDR2 from the germline V gene are SGHAT and FQNNGV. This CDR3 has 13 residues. V lost 2 bases, J lost 3 bases, and 8 bases lay in between. CDR3 loop: CASSLLEGYEQYF. In DNA form, the CDR3 reads TGTGCCAGCAGCTTACTGGAGGGCTACGAGCAGTACTTC.

The chain joins TRBV7-2 to TRBJ2-5; 13 bases line up with TRBD2. This CDR3 is built from 16 residues. V was clipped by 4 bases and J by 5 bases; unmatched bases: 7. Germline V gives CDR1 SGHTA, CDR2 FQGNSA. The CDR3 DNA is TGTGCCAGCAGCTACCGGACTAGCGGGAGTGCGGAGACCCAGTACTTC. Its translation is CASSYRTSGSAETQYF.

This clonotype was counted only a few times. V is TRBV6-7 and J is TRBJ1-4, with 7 bases lining up with TRBD1. TRBV6-7 is given ORF status, its function remaining uncertain. Trimming at V came to 11 bases and at J to 4 bases, leaving 19 bases not matched to a gene. The CDR3 has 17 residues. The CDR3 reads CAARGPTGDPLNEKLFF. In DNA form, the CDR3 reads TGTGCCGCCCGGGGTCCAACAGGGGACCCCCTTAATGAAAAACTGTTTTTT.

This clonotype was recorded many times. The chain couples TRBV28 to TRBJ2-7, with 9 positions matching TRBD2. J lost 3 bases, V lost 8 bases, and 20 bases had no gene match. Germline loops: CDR1 MDHEN, CDR2 SYDVKM. This CDR3 has 18 residues. CDR3 protein: CASSRGGYQERGIYEQYF. CDR3 nucleotides: TGTGCCAGCTCGCGGGGGGGCTATCAGGAAAGGGGAATCTACGAGCAGTACTTC.

This clonotype has a handful of counts. The rearrangement joins TRBV20-1 to TRBJ2-5, with D possibly TRBD2 on 5 matching bases. Germline CDR1 is DFQATT and CDR2 is SNEGSKA (reference sequence). The CDR3 loop spans 15 amino acids. The V and J ends lost 0 bases and 0 bases respectively, with 11 bases between them. This CDR3 is CSARDLGGNQETQYF. CDR3 coding DNA: TGCAGTGCTAGAGATCTTGGAGGAAACCAAGAGACCCAGTACTTC.

This clonotype came up many times. The J gene is TRBJ2-2, the V gene TRBV6-2 or TRBV6-3; 11 bases line up with TRBD2. The CDR3 has 16 amino acids. Looked up from germline, CDR1 is MNHEY and CDR2 is SVGEGT. Trimming at V came to 4 bases and at J to 6 bases, leaving 7 bases not matched to a gene. The CDR3 reads CASSFTSGRTAGELFF. The CDR3 nucleotides are TGTGCCAGCAGTTTTACTAGCGGGAGAACGGCCGGGGAGCTGTTTTTT.

To note about this clonotype: A read error may produce the germline difference seen at one junction end. The chain employs TRBV11-1 and TRBJ1-5, with unresolved D. Per the germline V gene, CDR1 is SGHAT and CDR2 is FQDESV (reference sequence). CDR3 length: 17 amino acids. CDR3 in DNA: TGTGCCGGCAGCTACCCCCGCGGCGTCCATAGCAATCAGCCCCAGCATTTT. Protein product: CAGSYPRGVHSNQPQHF. Together with reference TRBV11-1 and TRBJ1-5, the CDR3 gives the full variable domain: EAEVAQSPRYKITEKSQAVAFWCDPISGHATLYWYRQILGQGPELLVQFQDESVVDDSQLPKDRFSAERLKGVDSTLKIQPAELGDSAMYLCAGSYPRGVHSNQPQHFGDGTRLSIL.